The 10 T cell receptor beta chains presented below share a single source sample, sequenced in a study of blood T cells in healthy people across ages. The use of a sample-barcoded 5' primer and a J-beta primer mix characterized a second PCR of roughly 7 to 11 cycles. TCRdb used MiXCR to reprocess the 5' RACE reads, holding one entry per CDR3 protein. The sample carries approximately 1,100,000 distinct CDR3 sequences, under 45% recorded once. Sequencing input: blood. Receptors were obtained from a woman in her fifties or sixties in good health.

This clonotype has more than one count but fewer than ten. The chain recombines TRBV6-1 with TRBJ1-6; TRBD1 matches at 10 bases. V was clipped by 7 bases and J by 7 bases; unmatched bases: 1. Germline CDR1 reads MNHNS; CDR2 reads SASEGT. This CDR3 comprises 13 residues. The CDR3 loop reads CASMDRGNSPLHF. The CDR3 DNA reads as TGTGCCAGCATGGACAGGGGGAATTCACCCCTCCACTTT.

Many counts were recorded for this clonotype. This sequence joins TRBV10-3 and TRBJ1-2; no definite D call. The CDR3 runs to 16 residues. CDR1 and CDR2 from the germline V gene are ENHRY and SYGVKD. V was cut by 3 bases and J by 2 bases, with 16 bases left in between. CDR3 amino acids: CAISDDLGSFNYGYTF. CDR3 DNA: TGTGCCATCAGTGATGATTTGGGCAGTTTCAACTATGGCTACACCTTC.

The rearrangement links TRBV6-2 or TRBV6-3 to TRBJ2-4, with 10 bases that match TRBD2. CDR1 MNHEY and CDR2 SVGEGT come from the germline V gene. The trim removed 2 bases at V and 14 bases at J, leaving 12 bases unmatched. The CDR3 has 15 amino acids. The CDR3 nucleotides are TGTGCCAGCAGTTACCACGGGACTAGCGCCCGCCAGGAGTACTTC. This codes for CASSYHGTSARQEYF.

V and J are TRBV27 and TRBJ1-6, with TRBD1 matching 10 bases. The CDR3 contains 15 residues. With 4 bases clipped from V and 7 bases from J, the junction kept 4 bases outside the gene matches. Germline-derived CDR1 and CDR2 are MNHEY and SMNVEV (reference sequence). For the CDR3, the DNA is TGTGCCAGCAGTTGGGACAGGGGAGGCAATTCACCCCTCCACTTT. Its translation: CASSWDRGGNSPLHF.

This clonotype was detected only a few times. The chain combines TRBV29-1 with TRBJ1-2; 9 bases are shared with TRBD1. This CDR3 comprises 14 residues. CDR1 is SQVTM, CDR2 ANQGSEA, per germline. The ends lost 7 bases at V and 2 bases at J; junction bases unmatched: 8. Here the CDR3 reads CSATVGQGNYGYTF. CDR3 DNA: TGCAGCGCCACGGTGGGACAGGGAAACTATGGCTACACCTTC.

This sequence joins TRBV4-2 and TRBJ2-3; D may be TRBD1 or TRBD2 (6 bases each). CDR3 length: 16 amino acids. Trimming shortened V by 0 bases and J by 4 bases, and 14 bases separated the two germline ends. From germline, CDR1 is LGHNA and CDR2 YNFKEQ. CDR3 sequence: CASSQDLGAGSDTQYF. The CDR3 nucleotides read TGTGCCAGCAGCCAAGATTTGGGGGCGGGGTCAGATACGCAGTATTTT.

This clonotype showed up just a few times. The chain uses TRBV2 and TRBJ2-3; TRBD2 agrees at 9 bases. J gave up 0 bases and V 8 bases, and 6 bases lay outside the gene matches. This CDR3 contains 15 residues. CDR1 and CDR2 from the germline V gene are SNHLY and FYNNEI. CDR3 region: CASESSGISTDTQYF. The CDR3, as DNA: TGTGCCAGCGAGTCTAGCGGGATTAGCACAGATACGCAGTATTTT.

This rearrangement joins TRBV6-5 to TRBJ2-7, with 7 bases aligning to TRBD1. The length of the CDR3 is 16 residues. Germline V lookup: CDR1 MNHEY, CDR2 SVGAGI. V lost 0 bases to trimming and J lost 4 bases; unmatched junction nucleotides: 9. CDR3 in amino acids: CASSYSPGGSGYEQYF. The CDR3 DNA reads TGTGCCAGCAGTTACTCTCCAGGGGGTTCGGGATACGAGCAGTACTTC.

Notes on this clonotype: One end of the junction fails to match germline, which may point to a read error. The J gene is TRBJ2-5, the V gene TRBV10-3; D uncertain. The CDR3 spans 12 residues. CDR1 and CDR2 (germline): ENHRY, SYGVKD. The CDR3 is CAISKSDETQYF. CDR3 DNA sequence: TGTGCCATCAGTAAGTCCGATGAGACCCAGTACTTC.

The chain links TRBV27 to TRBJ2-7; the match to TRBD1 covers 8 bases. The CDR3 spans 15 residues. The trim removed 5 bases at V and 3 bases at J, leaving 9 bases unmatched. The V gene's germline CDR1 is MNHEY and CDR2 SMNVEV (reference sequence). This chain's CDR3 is CASSVDRDYSYEQYF. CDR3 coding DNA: TGTGCCAGCAGTGTGGACAGGGATTACAGCTACGAGCAGTACTTC.